The clone carrying this T cell receptor (beta chain) has at least ten counts. What it binds is unknown. This specimen comes from a study of regulatory T cells in long-lasting Graves disease. Findings and limits, study-wide: The small sample size may have reduced accuracy.

Building of the TCR beta libraries involved iRepertoire HTBI primers and Arm-PCR of CDR3 regions. A single record per CDR3 protein comes from TCRdb applying MiXCR to the multiplex PCR reads. The table shows roughly 320,000 distinct CDR3 sequences, with 16% occurring only once. The CDR3 length is 16 residues. V dropped 5 bases and J dropped 5; count of bases not matched to a gene: 14. CDR1 MNHNS and CDR2 SASEGT come from the germline V gene. The time point is: newly diagnosed GD, antithyroid drugs for less than 3 months. TCR sequences were obtained from RNA taken from PBMCs. These data also formed part of another study, on T cells in Graves' hyperthyroidism and ophthalmopathy.

The source was peripheral blood mononuclear cells (PBMCs), collected at new diagnosis, from a patient treated with antithyroid drugs. The chain employs TRBV6-1 and TRBJ2-7; 8 positions agree with TRBD1. The source of this sequence is a man aged 35-49 years with Graves disease. The CDR3 here is CASSPGQGASVDEQYF. CDR3 coding DNA: TGTGCCAGCAGTCCCGGACAGGGAGCTTCAGTTGACGAGCAGTACTTC.